This TCR beta chain was captured by sequencing in a study of T cells in Graves' hyperthyroidism and ophthalmopathy. Broader study findings: A model using 13 V-J features told ophthalmopathy apart from stable hyperthyroidism.

Regions amplified from RNA transcripts were the TCR beta CDR3 regions. First-round RT-PCR targeting the TCR CDR3 was performed with the HTBI primer set. MiXCR, run by TCRdb on the multiplex PCR reads, gives a single entry per CDR3 protein. The sample holds around 290,000 distinct CDR3 sequences, about an eighth seen once. This clonotype was counted many times. The antigen is undetermined. Looked up from germline, CDR1 is SGHTA and CDR2 is FQGNSA. The CDR3 has 21 amino acids. V was pared by 2 bases and J by 1 base, with 19 bases of the junction left unmatched. Sequenced: blood. The chain uses TRBV7-2 and TRBJ2-7; 11 positions agree with TRBD2. The receptor's source is a woman in her twenties or thirties with Graves' hyperthyroidism that later progressed to Graves' ophthalmopathy. Here the CDR3 reads CASSLLPFPPRLAGPSYEQYF. CDR3 nucleotide sequence: TGTGCCAGCAGCTTATTACCTTTCCCCCCCCGACTAGCGGGACCTTCCTACGAGCAGTACTTC.